The 30 T cell receptor beta chains below all came from one sample that was sequenced in a study of blood T cell repertoires in COVID-19. TCRdb's table, derived via immunoSEQ multiplex PCR, lists solely in-frame clones and lacks some. The table has about 200,000 clones, around 90% seen once. Sequences were obtained from peripheral blood. These TCRs come from a middle-aged man with active or convalescent COVID-19.

This chain connects TRBV4-1 to TRBJ1-2; a weak D match, TRBD1 (6 bases). V was cut by 4 bases and J by 1 base, with 13 bases left in between. This CDR3 is built from 15 residues. Looked up from germline, CDR1 is MGHRA and CDR2 is YSYEKL. Here the CDR3 reads CASSRAGTLNYGYTF. CDR3 DNA: TGCGCCAGCAGCCGAGCCGGGACACTTAACTATGGCTACACCTTC.

V usage is TRBV11-2 and J usage is TRBJ2-1; 9 bases align to TRBD2. Germline assignment: CDR1 SGHAT and CDR2 FQNNGV. V gave up 5 bases and J gave up 8 bases; unmatched junction bases: 4. The CDR3 contains 13 residues. The CDR3 spells CASSSSGSYEQFF. In DNA form, the CDR3 reads TGTGCCAGCAGCAGTAGCGGGAGCTATGAGCAGTTCTTC.

This sequence joins TRBV28 and TRBJ2-1; 8 nucleotides agree with TRBD2. Germline CDR1 MDHEN, CDR2 SYDVKM. The CDR3 totals 15 residues. V trimming: 4 bases; J trimming: 4 bases; junction bases outside the gene matches: 6. The CDR3 sequence is CASSSGGGGYNEQFF. CDR3 nucleotide sequence: TGTGCCAGCAGTTCCGGCGGCGGGGGGTACAATGAGCAGTTCTTC.

This chain links TRBV11-3 with TRBJ2-7; 12 bases are shared with TRBD2. Germline CDR1 is SGHNT and CDR2 is YENEEA. Trimming at V came to 2 bases and at J to 0 bases, leaving 2 bases not matched to a gene. There are 16 residues in the CDR3. CDR3 coding DNA: TGTGCCAGCAGCTTAACACTAGCGGGAGGCTCCTACGAGCAGTACTTC. Its protein product is CASSLTLAGGSYEQYF.

The gene calls are TRBV28 and TRBJ1-2; TRBD1 agrees at 8 bases. The CDR3 spans 15 residues. Germline V CDR1 and CDR2: MDHEN, SYDVKM. The junction had 8 bases not matched to a gene; V was cut back by 6 bases and J by 2 bases. The CDR3 sequence: CASSSPRQGNYGYTF. CDR3 DNA: TGTGCCAGCAGCTCCCCCCGACAGGGGAACTATGGCTACACCTTC.

The chain links TRBV27 to TRBJ2-1; D possibly corresponds to TRBD1 (5 bases). The germline V gene encodes CDR1 MNHEY and CDR2 SMNVEV (reference sequence). The CDR3 is made up of 13 amino acids. Trimming took 1 base from V and 6 from J, leaving 7 bases between them. The CDR3 is CASSLWQGNEQFF. DNA of the CDR3: TGTGCCAGCAGTTTATGGCAGGGCAATGAGCAGTTCTTC.

This clone was seen repeatedly, ten times or more. The V and J genes are TRBV18 and TRBJ2-7; a weak D match, TRBD1 (5 bases). CDR1 is KGHSH and CDR2 is LQKENI in the germline V gene. The V and J ends lost 5 bases and 5 bases respectively, with 10 bases between them. CDR3 size: 12 residues. CDR3 loop: CASSSQGDEQYF. The CDR3 DNA reads as TGTGCCAGCTCATCGCAGGGTGACGAGCAGTACTTC.

The chain couples TRBV4-2 to TRBJ1-4, with 7 bases identical to TRBD1. The ends lost 4 bases at V and 6 bases at J; junction bases unmatched: 14. The CDR3 has 17 residues. Germline assignment: CDR1 LGHNA and CDR2 YNFKEQ. This chain's CDR3 is CASSPGAGQELHEKLFF. In nucleotides, the CDR3 is TGTGCCAGCAGCCCAGGGGCTGGACAGGAACTGCATGAAAAACTGTTTTTT.

J is TRBJ1-5 and V is TRBV5-1, with D hard to call. This CDR3 spans 13 amino acids. Germline-derived CDR1 and CDR2 are SGHRS and YFSETQ. V was pared by 3 bases and J by 3 bases, with 7 bases between. The CDR3 loop is CASSYGDNQPQHF. The CDR3 DNA sequence: TGCGCCAGCAGCTACGGAGACAATCAGCCCCAGCATTTT.

A single count supports this clone. This chain links TRBV7-8 with TRBJ1-2; 9 bases are shared with TRBD1. Germline CDR1 SGHVS, CDR2 FQNEAQ. J was trimmed by 6 bases and V by 5 bases; bases with no gene match: 10. The CDR3 extends over 15 amino acids. The CDR3 DNA is TGTGCCAGCAGCGCAACATTGGGACAGGGAAATGGCTACACCTTC. This translates into CASSATLGQGNGYTF. Filled out from reference TRBV7-8 and TRBJ1-2, the complete variable domain reads GAGVSQSPRYKVAKRGQDVALRCDPISGHVSLFWYQQALGQGPEFLTYFQNEAQLDKSGLPSDRFFAERPEGSVSTLKIQRTQQEDSAVYLCASSATLGQGNGYTFGSGTRLTVV.

J is TRBJ2-3 and V is TRBV19; 10 bases are shared with TRBD1. The CDR3 runs 11 residues. CDR1 and CDR2 from the germline V gene are LNHDA and SQIVND (reference sequence). The J segment lost 8 bases and the V segment lost 10 bases, leaving 3 bases of the junction unmatched. The CDR3 coding sequence is TGTGCCACCGGACAGGGGGTTACGCAGTATTTT. It encodes CATGQGVTQYF.

The chain couples TRBV15 to TRBJ2-5, with D uncertain. Germline lookup yields CDR1 LNHNV and CDR2 YYDKDF (reference sequence). The CDR3 covers 18 residues. Trimming pared 0 bases from V and 1 base from J, leaving 18 bases between. CDR3 in amino acids: CATSRDFMSNLLQETQYF. CDR3 DNA: TGTGCCACCAGCAGAGATTTTATGAGTAACTTGCTCCAAGAGACCCAGTACTTC.

This sequence joins TRBV6-5 and TRBJ2-1; TRBD2 aligns across 8 bases. Losses at the gene ends were 6 bases for V and 4 bases for J; bases not matched to a gene: 2. Per germline, CDR1 MNHEY and CDR2 SVGAGI. The CDR3 has 13 amino acids. CDR3 protein: CASRLAEYNEQFF. The CDR3 DNA reads as TGTGCCAGCAGACTAGCGGAATACAATGAGCAGTTCTTC.

The chain couples TRBV5-6 to TRBJ1-2; D is perhaps TRBD1 (5 bases). Trimming cost V 4 bases and J 2 bases, with 15 bases left between them. The CDR3 is 15 residues long. Per germline, CDR1 SGHDT and CDR2 YYEEEE. CDR3 DNA sequence: TGTGCCAGCAGCCCGTACAGGACACCCAACTATGGCTACACCTTC. Translation gives CASSPYRTPNYGYTF.

V and J are TRBV19 and TRBJ1-1, with 12 bases fitting TRBD1. The junction had 10 bases not matched to a gene; V was cut back by 7 bases and J by 1 base. Germline values: CDR1 LNHDA, CDR2 SQIVND (reference sequence). The CDR3 is 17 amino acids. CDR3 DNA: TGTGCCAGTAACCAGGGACAGGGGGCCTTGGGGAACACTGAAGCTTTCTTT. Its translation is CASNQGQGALGNTEAFF.

V usage is TRBV19 and J usage is TRBJ2-7, with TRBD1 as a possible D gene (6 bases). Germline V gives CDR1 LNHDA, CDR2 SQIVND (reference sequence). V was pared by 4 bases and J by 2 bases, with 12 bases between. This CDR3 region has 14 residues. CDR3 residues: CASSTQGSAYEQYF. In nucleotides, the CDR3 is TGTGCCAGTAGTACGCAGGGGTCGGCCTACGAGCAGTACTTC.

The CDR3 loop reads CASSLIVSTNEQFF. Here the CDR3 DNA reads TGCGCCAGCAGCTTGATCGTCAGTACCAATGAGCAGTTCTTC. The V call is TRBV5-1, the J call TRBJ2-1; D is unresolved. Germline CDR1 and CDR2: SGHRS and YFSETQ. This CDR3 has 14 residues. Trimming removed 1 base at V and 6 bases at J, with 11 bases between.

A single count supports this clone. The J gene is TRBJ1-6, the V gene TRBV7-2; the D gene is possibly TRBD1 (5 bases). V shed 1 base and J shed 4 bases, with 8 bases lying between them. There are 15 residues in the CDR3. Per the germline V gene, CDR1 is SGHTA and CDR2 is FQGNSA. The CDR3 spells CASSLVGGYNSPLHF. The CDR3 bases are TGTGCCAGCAGCTTAGTGGGGGGTTATAATTCACCCCTCCACTTT.

In nucleotides, the CDR3 is TGTGCCAGCAGCCAAGCGCTTCAGGGACAGGGGGCTTCACCCCTCCACTTT. It translates to CASSQALQGQGASPLHF. The V call is TRBV4-2, the J call TRBJ1-6, with 12 bases matching TRBD1. This CDR3 spans 17 amino acids. Germline V lookup: CDR1 LGHNA, CDR2 YNFKEQ. The trim removed 1 base at V and 9 bases at J, leaving 7 bases unmatched.

V and J are TRBV29-1 and TRBJ2-5, with D possibly matching TRBD1 (5 bases). From germline, CDR1 is SQVTM and CDR2 ANQGSEA. With 7 bases removed from V and 2 bases from J, the gap between germline ends came to 17 bases. CDR3 length equals 14 residues. The CDR3 DNA reads as TGCAGCGGACGACAGAACCGGGTTCAAGAGACCCAGTACTTC. Amino acid sequence: CSGRQNRVQETQYF.

This clone turned up a few times. This chain uses TRBV5-5 with TRBJ1-2; 7 bases map to TRBD1. Germline V gene sequence: CDR1 SGHKS, CDR2 YYEKEE (reference sequence). The CDR3 runs 14 residues. Losses at the gene ends were 4 bases for V and 2 bases for J; bases not matched to a gene: 5. CDR3 region: CASSAGTANYGYTF. For the CDR3, the DNA is TGTGCCAGCAGCGCCGGGACAGCGAACTATGGCTACACCTTC.

J is TRBJ1-2 and V is TRBV14, with D possibly TRBD1 on 5 matching bases. Looked up from germline, CDR1 is SGHDN and CDR2 is FVKESK. The CDR3 is 14 amino acids. Trimming removed 3 bases from V and 5 bases from J, with 13 bases in between. The CDR3 DNA is TGTGCCAGCAGCCAGCTCGGACGGGGGTATGGCTACACCTTC. This translates into CASSQLGRGYGYTF.

The chain employs TRBV27 and TRBJ2-2, with TRBD2 identical over 11 bases. CDR3 length: 16 residues. Germline lookup yields CDR1 MNHEY and CDR2 SMNVEV (reference sequence). J lost 3 bases, V lost 3 bases, and 3 bases had no gene match. CDR3 DNA sequence: TGTGCCAGCAGTTTTGTAGCGGGAGGGGACACCGGGGAGCTGTTTTTT. This sequence encodes CASSFVAGGDTGELFF.

This chain uses TRBV5-4 with TRBJ1-4; TRBD1 matches at 12 bases. The CDR3 is made up of 18 amino acids. V lost 4 bases, J lost 7 bases, and 14 bases stayed unmatched. CDR1 is SGHNT and CDR2 is YYREEE in the germline V gene (reference sequence). CDR3 in amino acids: CASSHRGTGGRLGEKLFF. The CDR3 DNA sequence: TGTGCCAGCAGCCACCGCGGGACAGGGGGCAGGTTGGGTGAAAAACTGTTTTTT.

The chain employs TRBV2 and TRBJ2-1; the match to TRBD2 covers 8 bases. CDR3 length: 16 amino acids. In germline, CDR1 is SNHLY, CDR2 FYNNEI. The V segment lost 4 bases and the J segment 0 bases; nucleotides outside the gene matches: 5. The CDR3 is CASSGPGGPSYNEQFF. In DNA form, the CDR3 reads TGTGCCAGCAGTGGGCCGGGAGGGCCCTCCTACAATGAGCAGTTCTTC.

This chain links TRBV24-1 with TRBJ2-5; 7 bases line up with TRBD1. Trimming removed 11 bases from V and 2 bases from J; junction bases left unmatched: 7. Germline CDR1 and CDR2: KGHDR and SFDVKD. The length of the CDR3 is 13 residues. The DNA of the CDR3 is TGTGCCATCGTGGCGGACAGGCAAGAGACCCAGTACTTC. Its translation is CAIVADRQETQYF.

This chain joins TRBV10-3 and TRBJ2-5; 11 positions match TRBD2. Trimming took 8 bases from V and 1 from J; bases not matched to a gene: 6. Germline lookup yields CDR1 ENHRY and CDR2 SYGVKD. This CDR3 has 15 residues. As DNA, the CDR3 is TGTGCCATCGGATATAGCGGGGGGGCCCAAGAGACCCAGTACTTC. Translating it yields CAIGYSGGAQETQYF.

The count of this clone is one. This sequence joins TRBV3-1 (or the pseudogene TRBV3-2) and TRBJ1-1; no reliable D call. The germline CDR1 and CDR2 sequences are LGHDT and YNNKEL (reference sequence). The CDR3 runs to 14 residues. The V gene lost 4 bases and the J gene lost 3 bases, with 12 bases spanning the gap. DNA for the CDR3: TGTGCCAGCAGCCCTACCCGCCAAGACACTGAAGCTTTCTTT. Translating gives CASSPTRQDTEAFF.

The V call is TRBV6-6, the J call TRBJ2-7, with D tentatively TRBD1 (5 bases). Deletions cut 3 bases from V and 1 base from J, with 13 bases between. Germline V gives CDR1 MNHNY, CDR2 SVGAGI (reference sequence). This CDR3 has 15 amino acids. DNA of the CDR3: TGTGCCAGCAGTTATATCCAGGGCTTGTCCTACGAGCAGTACTTC. As protein: CASSYIQGLSYEQYF.

The J gene is TRBJ1-5, the V gene TRBV7-8, with a possible D match to TRBD1 (5 bases). Germline V gives CDR1 SGHVS, CDR2 FQNEAQ. Trimming took 4 bases from V and 6 from J, leaving 13 bases between them. CDR3 length: 14 residues. CDR3 protein: CASSYDSLSQPQHF. As DNA, the CDR3 is TGTGCCAGCAGCTATGACAGTTTGAGTCAGCCCCAGCATTTT.